These T cell receptor beta chains were read from a single sample in a study of cytomegalovirus exposure and HLA in healthy donors. Only in-frame clones appear in the TCRdb table, and some are missing; sequencing was by immunoSEQ multiplex PCR. The table lists around 160,000 clones, around 78% of them singletons, with 3% in the top ten. The sequenced sample consisted of PBMCs. These receptor sequences come from a man in his forties or fifties in good health and CMV-seropositive. CDR3s include the opening cysteine and the closing phenylalanine or tryptophan. The D gene is left open where the match is weak. Clone size is shown for a subset of rows, as once, few, many or a class of expanded clone.

length	D	V	J	size	CDR3	DNA
16	TRBD2	TRBV7-2	TRBJ2-7	.	CASSFEGTSGNYEQYF	TGTGCCAGCAGCTTCGAAGGGACTAGCGGGAACTACGAGCAGTACTTC
15	TRBD1	TRBV7-6	TRBJ2-7	.	CASSLGPGTAYEQYF	TGTGCCAGCAGCCTAGGACCCGGGACAGCCTACGAGCAGTACTTC
15	.	TRBV19	TRBJ2-1	few	CASSIGGRSANEQFF	TGTGCCAGTAGTATCGGAGGCCGCTCGGCCAATGAGCAGTTCTTC
13	.	TRBV4-2	TRBJ1-3	once	CASSQDQGNTIYF	TGTGCCAGCAGCCAAGACCAAGGAAACACCATATATTTT
14	.	TRBV5-1	TRBJ2-7	.	CASSPTDSPYEQYF	TGCGCCAGCAGCCCCACGGACAGCCCCTACGAGCAGTACTTC
16	.	TRBV7-3	TRBJ2-3	few	CASSPKQGSWGDTQYF	TGTGCCAGCAGCCCCAAACAGGGCTCATGGGGAGATACGCAGTATTTT
12	.	TRBV30	TRBJ2-5	.	CAWRRDQETQYF	TGTGCCTGGAGACGAGACCAAGAGACCCAGTACTTC
14	TRBD1	TRBV6-1	TRBJ1-2	.	CASRLTGLNYGYTF	TGTGCCAGCAGACTGACAGGGTTAAACTATGGCTACACCTTC
14	TRBD1	TRBV9	TRBJ1-1	.	CASSVRTGNTEAFF	TGTGCCAGCAGCGTCCGGACAGGGAACACTGAAGCTTTCTTT
15	.	TRBV27	TRBJ1-5	.	CASTHLPPGSQPQHF	TGTGCCAGCACCCACCTACCCCCAGGGTCCCAGCCCCAGCATTTT
16	TRBD2	TRBV5-1	TRBJ2-3	.	CASSLRTSGFADTQYF	TGCGCCAGCAGCCTACGGACTAGCGGTTTCGCAGATACGCAGTATTTT